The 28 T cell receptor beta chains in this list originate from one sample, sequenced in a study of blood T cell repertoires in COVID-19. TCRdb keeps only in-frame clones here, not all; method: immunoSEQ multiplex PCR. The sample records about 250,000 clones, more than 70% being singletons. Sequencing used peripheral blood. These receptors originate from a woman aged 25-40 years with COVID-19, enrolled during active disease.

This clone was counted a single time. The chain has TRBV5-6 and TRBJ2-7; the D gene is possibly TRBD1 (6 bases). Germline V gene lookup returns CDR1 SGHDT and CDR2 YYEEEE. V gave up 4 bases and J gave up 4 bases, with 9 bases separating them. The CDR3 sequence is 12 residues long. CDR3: CASSLTGYEQYF. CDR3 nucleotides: TGTGCCAGCAGCCTCACAGGGTACGAGCAGTACTTC.

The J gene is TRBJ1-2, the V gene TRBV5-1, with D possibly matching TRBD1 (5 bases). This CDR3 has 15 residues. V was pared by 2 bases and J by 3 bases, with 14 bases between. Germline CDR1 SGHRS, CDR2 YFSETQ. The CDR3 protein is CASSFYQGKDYGYTF. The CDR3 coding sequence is TGCGCCAGCAGCTTTTATCAGGGAAAGGACTATGGCTACACCTTC.

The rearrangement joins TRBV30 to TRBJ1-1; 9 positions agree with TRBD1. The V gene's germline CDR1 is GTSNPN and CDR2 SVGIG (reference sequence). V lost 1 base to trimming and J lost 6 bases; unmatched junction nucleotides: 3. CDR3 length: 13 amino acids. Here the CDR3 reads CAWSGQGGSEAFF. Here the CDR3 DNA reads TGTGCCTGGAGTGGACAGGGGGGTTCTGAAGCTTTCTTT.

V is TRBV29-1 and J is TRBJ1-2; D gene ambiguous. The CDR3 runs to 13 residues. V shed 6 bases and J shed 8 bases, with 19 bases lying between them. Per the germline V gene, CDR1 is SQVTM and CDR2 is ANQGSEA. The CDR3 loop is CSVLGVAEGGYTF. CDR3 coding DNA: TGCAGCGTCCTCGGGGTGGCGGAAGGAGGCTACACCTTC.

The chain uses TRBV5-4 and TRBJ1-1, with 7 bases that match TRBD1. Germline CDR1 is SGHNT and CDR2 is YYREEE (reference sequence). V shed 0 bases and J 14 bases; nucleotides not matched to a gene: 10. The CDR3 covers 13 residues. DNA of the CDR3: TGTGCCAGCAGCTTGGTCCTGCAGGGGGTGTGGTTCTTT. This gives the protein CASSLVLQGVWFF.

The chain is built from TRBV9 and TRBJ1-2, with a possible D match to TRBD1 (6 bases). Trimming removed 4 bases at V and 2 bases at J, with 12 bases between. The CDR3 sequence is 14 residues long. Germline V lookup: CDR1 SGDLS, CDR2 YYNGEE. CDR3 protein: CASSYRDLNYGYTF. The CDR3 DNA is TGTGCCAGCAGCTACAGGGATTTGAACTATGGCTACACCTTC.

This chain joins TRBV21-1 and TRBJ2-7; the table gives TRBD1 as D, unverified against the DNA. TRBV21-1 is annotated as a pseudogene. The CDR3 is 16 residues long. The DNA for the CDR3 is TGTGCCAGCAGCAAACCTGCGTTACAGTCACTCTACGAGCAGTACGTC. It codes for CASSKPALQSLYEQYV.

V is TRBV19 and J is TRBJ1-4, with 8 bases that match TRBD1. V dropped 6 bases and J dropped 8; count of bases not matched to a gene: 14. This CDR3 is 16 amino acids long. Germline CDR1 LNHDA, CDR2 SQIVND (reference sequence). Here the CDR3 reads CASSTRTGSKDEKLFF. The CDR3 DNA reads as TGTGCCAGTAGCACAAGGACAGGGAGTAAGGACGAAAAACTGTTTTTT.

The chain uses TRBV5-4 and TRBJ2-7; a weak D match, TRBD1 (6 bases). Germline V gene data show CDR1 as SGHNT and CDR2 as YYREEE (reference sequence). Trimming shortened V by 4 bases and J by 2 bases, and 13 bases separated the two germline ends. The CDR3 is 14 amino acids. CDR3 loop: CASSPDRSAYEQYV. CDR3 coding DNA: TGTGCCAGCAGCCCAGACAGGTCTGCCTACGAGCAGTACGTC.

CDR3 protein: CASSEWGQGNQPQHF. The CDR3 region has the DNA TGTGCCAGCAGTGAATGGGGACAGGGCAATCAGCCCCAGCATTTT. The J gene is TRBJ1-5, the V gene TRBV25-1; 8 bases are a match to TRBD1. The germline CDR1 and CDR2 sequences are MGHDK and SYGVNS. J gave up 2 bases and V 1 base, and 1 base lay outside the gene matches. This CDR3 has 15 residues.

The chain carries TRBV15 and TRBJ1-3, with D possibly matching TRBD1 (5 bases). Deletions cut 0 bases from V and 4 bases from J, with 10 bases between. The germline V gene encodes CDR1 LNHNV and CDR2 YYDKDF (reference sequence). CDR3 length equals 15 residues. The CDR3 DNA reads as TGTGCCACCAGCAGAGATAAGGGGTCAGGAAACACCATATATTTT. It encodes CATSRDKGSGNTIYF.

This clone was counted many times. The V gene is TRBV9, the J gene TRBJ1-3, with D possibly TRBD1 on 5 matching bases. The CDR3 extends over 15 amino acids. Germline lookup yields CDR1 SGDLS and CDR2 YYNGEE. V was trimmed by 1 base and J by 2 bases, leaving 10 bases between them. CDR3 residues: CASSVSGHPGNTIYF. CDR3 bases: TGTGCCAGCAGCGTATCCGGACATCCTGGAAACACCATATATTTT.

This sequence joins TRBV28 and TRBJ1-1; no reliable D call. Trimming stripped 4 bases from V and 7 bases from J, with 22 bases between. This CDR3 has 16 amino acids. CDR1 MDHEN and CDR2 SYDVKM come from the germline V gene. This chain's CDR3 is CASSCYHNTGGYEAFF. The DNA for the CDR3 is TGTGCCAGCAGTTGCTACCACAACACGGGAGGTTATGAAGCTTTCTTT.

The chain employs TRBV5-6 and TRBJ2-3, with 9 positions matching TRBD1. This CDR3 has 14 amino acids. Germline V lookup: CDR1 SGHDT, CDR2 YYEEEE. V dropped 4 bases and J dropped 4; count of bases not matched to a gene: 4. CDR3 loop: CASSRDRAPDTQYF. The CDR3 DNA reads TGTGCCAGCAGCCGGGACAGGGCGCCAGATACGCAGTATTTT.

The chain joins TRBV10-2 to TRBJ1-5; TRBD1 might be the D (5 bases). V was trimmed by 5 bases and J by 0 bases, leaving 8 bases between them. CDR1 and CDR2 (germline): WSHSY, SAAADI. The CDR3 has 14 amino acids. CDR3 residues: CASSQGLSNQPQHF. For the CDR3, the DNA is TGCGCCAGCAGTCAGGGTCTTAGCAATCAGCCCCAGCATTTT.

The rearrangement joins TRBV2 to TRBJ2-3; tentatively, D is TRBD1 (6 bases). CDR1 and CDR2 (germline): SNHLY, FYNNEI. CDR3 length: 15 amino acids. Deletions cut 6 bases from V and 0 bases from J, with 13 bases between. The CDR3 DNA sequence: TGTGCCAGCAGCTTAGTGCAGGGGAGCACAGATACGCAGTATTTT. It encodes CASSLVQGSTDTQYF. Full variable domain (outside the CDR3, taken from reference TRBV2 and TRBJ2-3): EPEVTQTPSHQVTQMGQEVILRCVPISNHLYFYWYRQILGQKVEFLVSFYNNEISEKSEIFDDQFSVERPDGSNFTLKIRSTKLEDSAMYFCASSLVQGSTDTQYFGPGTRLTVL.

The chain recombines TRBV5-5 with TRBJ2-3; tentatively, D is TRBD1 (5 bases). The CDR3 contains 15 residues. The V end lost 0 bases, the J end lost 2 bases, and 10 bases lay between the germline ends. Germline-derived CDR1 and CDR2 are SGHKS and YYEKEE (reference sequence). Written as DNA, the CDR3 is TGTGCCAGCAGCTTGGGAGGACAACCCACAGATACGCAGTATTTT. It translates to CASSLGGQPTDTQYF.

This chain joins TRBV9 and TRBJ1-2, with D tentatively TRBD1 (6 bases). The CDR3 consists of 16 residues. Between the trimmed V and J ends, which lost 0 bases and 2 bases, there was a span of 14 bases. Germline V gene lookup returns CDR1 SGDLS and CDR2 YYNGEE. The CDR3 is CASSVARTGLNYGYTF. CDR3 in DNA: TGTGCCAGCAGCGTAGCTCGTACAGGGCTAAACTATGGCTACACCTTC.

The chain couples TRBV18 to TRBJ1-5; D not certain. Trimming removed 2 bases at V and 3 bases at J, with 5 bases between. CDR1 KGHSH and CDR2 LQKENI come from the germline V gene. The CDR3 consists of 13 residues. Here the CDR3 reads CASSPEVNQPQHF. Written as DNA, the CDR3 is TGTGCCAGCTCACCAGAGGTCAATCAGCCCCAGCATTTT.

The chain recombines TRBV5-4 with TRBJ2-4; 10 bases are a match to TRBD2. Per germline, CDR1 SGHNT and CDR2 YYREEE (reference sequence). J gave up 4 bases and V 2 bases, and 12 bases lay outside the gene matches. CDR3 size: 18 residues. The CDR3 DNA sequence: TGTGCCAGCAGCTTTACCGGACTAGCGGAGGCCTTAAAAAACATTCAGTACTTC. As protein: CASSFTGLAEALKNIQYF.

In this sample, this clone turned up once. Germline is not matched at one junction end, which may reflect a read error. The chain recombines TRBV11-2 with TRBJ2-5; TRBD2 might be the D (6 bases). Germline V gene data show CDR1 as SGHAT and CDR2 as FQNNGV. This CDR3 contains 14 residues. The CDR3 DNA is TGTGCCAGCAGCCCCGGCGGGTTAAGGGACTCTAAGGACTTC. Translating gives CASSPGGLRDSKDF.

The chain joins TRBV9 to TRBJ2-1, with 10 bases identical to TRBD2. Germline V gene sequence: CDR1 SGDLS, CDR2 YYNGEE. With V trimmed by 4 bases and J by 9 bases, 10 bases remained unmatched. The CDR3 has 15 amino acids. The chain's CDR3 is CASSPHSGRAPEQFF. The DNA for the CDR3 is TGTGCCAGCAGCCCCCACAGCGGGAGGGCACCTGAGCAGTTCTTC.

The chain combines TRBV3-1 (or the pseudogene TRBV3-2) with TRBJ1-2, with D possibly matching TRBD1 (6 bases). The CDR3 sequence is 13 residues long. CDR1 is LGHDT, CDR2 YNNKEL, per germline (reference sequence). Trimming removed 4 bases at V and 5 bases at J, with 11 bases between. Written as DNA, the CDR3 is TGTGCCAGCAGCCCACACAGGGCGTATGGCTACACCTTC. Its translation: CASSPHRAYGYTF.

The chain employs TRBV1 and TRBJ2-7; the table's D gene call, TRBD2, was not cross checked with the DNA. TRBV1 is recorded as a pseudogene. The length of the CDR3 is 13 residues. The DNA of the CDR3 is TGCACCAGCAACTACTCTGTGGTGGGCGAGCAGTACGTC. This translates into CTSNYSVVGEQYV.

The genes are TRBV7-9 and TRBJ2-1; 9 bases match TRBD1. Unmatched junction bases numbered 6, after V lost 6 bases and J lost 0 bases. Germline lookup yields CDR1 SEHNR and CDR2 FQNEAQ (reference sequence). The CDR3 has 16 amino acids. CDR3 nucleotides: TGTGCCAGCAGAATGGACAGGGGCGACTCCTACAATGAGCAGTTCTTC. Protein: CASRMDRGDSYNEQFF.

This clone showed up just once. CDR3 nucleotide sequence: TGCGCCAGCAGCTTAAACAGGGATAACTATGGCTACACCTTC. Protein sequence: CASSLNRDNYGYTF. The rearrangement links TRBV5-1 to TRBJ1-2; a weak D match, TRBD1 (6 bases). CDR1 is SGHRS and CDR2 is YFSETQ in the germline V gene. Trimming pared 2 bases from V and 1 base from J, leaving 9 bases between. The CDR3 has 14 residues.

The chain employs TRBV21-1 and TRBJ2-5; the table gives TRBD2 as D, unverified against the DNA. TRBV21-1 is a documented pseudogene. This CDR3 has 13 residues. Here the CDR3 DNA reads TGTGCCAGCAGATGGGGGGGGCAAGAGACCCAGTACTTC. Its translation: CASRWGGQETQYF.

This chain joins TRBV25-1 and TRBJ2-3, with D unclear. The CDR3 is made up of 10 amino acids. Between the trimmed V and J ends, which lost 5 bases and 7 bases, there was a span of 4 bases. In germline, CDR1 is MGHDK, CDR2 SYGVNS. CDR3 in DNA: TGTGCCAGCAGTTCTCATACGCAGTATTTT. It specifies CASSSHTQYF.